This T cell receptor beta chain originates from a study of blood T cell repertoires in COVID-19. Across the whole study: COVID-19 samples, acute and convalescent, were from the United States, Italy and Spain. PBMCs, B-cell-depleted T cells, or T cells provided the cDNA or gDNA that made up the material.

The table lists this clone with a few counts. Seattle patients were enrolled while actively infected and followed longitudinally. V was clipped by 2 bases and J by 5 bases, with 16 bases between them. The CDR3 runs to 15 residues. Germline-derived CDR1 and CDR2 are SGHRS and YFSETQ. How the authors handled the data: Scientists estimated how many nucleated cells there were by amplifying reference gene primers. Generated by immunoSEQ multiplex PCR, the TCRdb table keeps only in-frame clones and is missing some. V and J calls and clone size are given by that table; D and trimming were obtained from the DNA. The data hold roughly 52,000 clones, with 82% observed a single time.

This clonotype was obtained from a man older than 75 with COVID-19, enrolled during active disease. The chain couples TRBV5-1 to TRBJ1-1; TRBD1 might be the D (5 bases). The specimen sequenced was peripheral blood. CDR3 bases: TGCGCCAGCAGCTTCTTTCCGGGGGAATTTACTGAAGCTTTCTTT. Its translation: CASSFFPGEFTEAFF.